Listed below are T cell receptor beta chains from one sample, sequenced in a study of spatial heterogeneity in lung cancer. TCRdb redid the calling of the 5' RACE reads with MiXCR, one entry per CDR3 protein. The top ten clones hold approximately 6.3% of a sample with under 85,000 distinct CDR3 sequences, 7.5% to 9.5% of them seen once. Sequenced material: PBMCs, taken at surgery. These receptors were obtained from a male donor with early-stage non-small cell lung cancer. CDR3s include the opening cysteine and the closing phenylalanine or tryptophan. The D gene is left open where the match is weak. Not all rows give a size; the values are once, few, many and, for expanded clones, a class.

TRBJ1-1 | TRBV12-3/TRBV12-4 | many | - | CASSFKDGTEAFF | TGTGCCAGCAGTTTCAAGGACGGTACTGAAGCTTTCTTT
TRBJ2-2 | TRBV12-3/TRBV12-4 | many | TRBD2 | CASRGAGVNTGELFF | TGTGCCAGCAGGGGAGCGGGAGTCAACACCGGGGAGCTGTTTTTT
TRBJ1-1 | TRBV27 | few | TRBD1 | CASSLWGQQNTEAFF | TGTGCCAGCAGTTTATGGGGACAGCAGAACACTGAAGCTTTCTTT
TRBJ2-5 | TRBV7-9 | - | - | CASSRTVDQETQYF | TGTGCCAGCAGCAGGACAGTAGACCAAGAGACCCAGTACTTC
TRBJ2-1 | TRBV6-5 | - | - | CASSYFGLAGEQFF | TGTGCCAGCAGTTACTTCGGCCTCGCGGGTGAGCAGTTCTTC
TRBJ1-3 | TRBV20-1 | few | TRBD1 | CNAQGDRNTIYF | TGCAATGCCCAGGGGGATCGAAACACCATATATTTT
TRBJ1-1 | TRBV12-3/TRBV12-4 | many | - | CASSLPTAGAFF | TGTGCCAGCAGTTTACCCACAGCAGGAGCTTTCTTT
TRBJ2-2 | TRBV12-3/TRBV12-4 | many | - | CASSPVGNTGELFF | TGTGCCAGCAGTCCCGTAGGGAACACCGGGGAGCTGTTTTTT
TRBJ1-1 | TRBV5-1 | many | - | CASSLGWGAGTEAFF | TGCGCCAGCAGCTTGGGATGGGGGGCAGGCACTGAAGCTTTCTTT
TRBJ1-5 | TRBV6-2/TRBV6-3 | many | TRBD1 | CASSPTGTGADQPQHF | TGTGCCAGCAGCCCTACCGGGACAGGGGCGGATCAGCCCCAGCATTTT
TRBJ1-4 | TRBV6-5 | many | - | CASSPLNGEKLFF | TGTGCCAGCAGTCCCCTAAACGGAGAAAAACTGTTTTTT
TRBJ2-5 | TRBV15 | many | - | CATSRGGMMETQYF | TGTGCCACCAGCAGAGGAGGGATGATGGAGACCCAGTACTTC
TRBJ2-7 | TRBV5-4 | many | TRBD1 | CASSPTADREIF | TGTGCCAGCAGCCCAACGGCGGACAGGGAGATTTTC
TRBJ1-1 | TRBV6-2/TRBV6-3 | - | - | CASSSRPNTEAFF | TGTGCCAGCAGTTCCCGACCGAACACTGAAGCTTTCTTT
TRBJ2-7 | TRBV2 | few | - | CASTEGTAYEQYF | TGTGCCAGCACCGAAGGGACGGCCTACGAGCAGTACTTC
TRBJ1-1 | TRBV29-1 | - | TRBD1 | CSVLSRDRSTEAFF | TGCAGCGTTTTGTCCCGGGACAGGAGTACTGAAGCTTTCTTT
TRBJ2-3 | TRBV5-4 | many | TRBD2 | CASSGILAGAGDTQYF | TGTGCCAGCAGCGGGATACTAGCGGGAGCGGGAGATACGCAGTATTTT
TRBJ2-7 | TRBV12-3/TRBV12-4 | many | - | CASSLGKGRGSYEQYF | TGTGCCAGCAGTTTAGGGAAAGGCAGGGGCTCCTACGAGCAGTACTTC
TRBJ2-7 | TRBV10-1 | - | TRBD1 | CASPTPGQTPSEYF | TGCGCCAGCCCTACCCCGGGACAGACCCCCTCGGAGTACTTC
TRBJ2-7 | TRBV2 | few | - | CASRTGPSLVGGYF | TGTGCCAGCAGAACCGGGCCCTCCCTCGTTGGTGGGTACTTC
TRBJ2-3 | TRBV2 | - | TRBD1 | CASSDRASTDTQYF | TGTGCCAGCAGCGACAGGGCAAGCACAGATACGCAGTATTTT
TRBJ1-2 | TRBV6-5 | few | - | CASSYSKTAPVRGYTF | TGTGCCAGCAGTTACTCGAAGACAGCCCCTGTGCGTGGCTACACCTTC
TRBJ2-1 | TRBV12-3/TRBV12-4 | many | TRBD1 | CASSPHRGRSEQFF | TGTGCCAGCAGCCCCCACAGGGGGCGCAGCGAGCAGTTCTTC
TRBJ2-7 | TRBV9 | many | - | CASSVDQGRYEQYF | TGTGCCAGCAGCGTAGATCAGGGGCGGTACGAGCAGTACTTC
TRBJ2-1 | TRBV29-1 | many | TRBD2 | CSVERGTSETYNEQFF | TGCAGCGTTGAGAGGGGCACTAGCGAAACCTACAATGAGCAGTTCTTC
TRBJ2-7 | TRBV6-5 | - | - | CASSYNRDGFHEQYF | TGTGCCAGCAGTTACAACCGGGATGGGTTCCACGAGCAGTACTTC
TRBJ2-5 | TRBV12-3/TRBV12-4 | many | - | CASSLDPPPETQYF | TGTGCCAGCAGTCTTGACCCACCCCCCGAGACCCAGTACTTC
TRBJ2-7 | TRBV4-1 | many | TRBD1 | CASSAEDRGGSYEQYF | TGCGCCAGCAGCGCCGAAGACAGGGGTGGCTCCTACGAGCAGTACTTC
TRBJ1-1 | TRBV29-1 | many | - | CSVEGVLRTEAFF | TGCAGCGTTGAAGGGGTACTACGGACAGAAGCTTTCTTT
TRBJ1-2 | TRBV6-2/TRBV6-3 | few | - | CASSYFQGGNYGYTF | TGTGCCAGCAGTTACTTCCAGGGAGGGAACTATGGCTACACCTTC
TRBJ2-1 | TRBV11-2 | many | TRBD2 | CASSVSGGYNEQFF | TGTGCCAGCAGCGTTAGCGGGGGGTACAATGAGCAGTTCTTC
TRBJ1-1 | TRBV2 | few | - | CASGIGGDTEAFF | TGTGCCAGTGGAATTGGGGGTGACACTGAAGCTTTCTTT
TRBJ2-7 | TRBV5-5 | few | - | CASSLNRQSEQYF | TGTGCCAGCAGCTTAAACCGACAGTCCGAGCAGTACTTC
TRBJ2-5 | TRBV7-2 | medium-sized | - | CASSLREGSETQYF | TGTGCCAGCAGCCTTCGGGAAGGGTCGGAGACCCAGTACTTC
TRBJ2-5 | TRBV5-1 | many | TRBD2 | CASSLTGTTQETQYF | TGCGCCAGCAGCTTAACCGGGACTACACAAGAGACCCAGTACTTC
TRBJ2-2 | TRBV7-9 | many | TRBD2 | CASSPGGAGELFF | TGTGCCAGCAGCCCGGGGGGTGCCGGGGAGCTGTTTTTT
TRBJ1-1 | TRBV5-8 | - | TRBD1 | CASSLTGQYF | TGTGCCAGCAGCTTGACGGGACAGTACTTT
TRBJ1-6 | TRBV28 | many | - | CASRVQTAYNSPLHF | TGTGCCAGCAGAGTACAGACAGCCTATAATTCACCCCTCCACTTT
TRBJ2-1 | TRBV7-6 | few | TRBD1 | CASSPDRDYNEQFF | TGTGCCAGCAGCCCCGACAGGGACTACAATGAGCAGTTCTTC
TRBJ1-6 | TRBV28 | - | - | CASSLGSPLHF | TGTGCCAGCAGTTTGGGGTCACCCCTCCACTTT
TRBJ2-1 | TRBV29-1 | many | - | CSAIVSYNEQFF | TGCAGCGCCATAGTATCCTACAATGAGCAGTTCTTC
TRBJ2-3 | TRBV29-1 | many | TRBD1 | CSVGTGTDTQYF | TGCAGCGTTGGGACAGGGACAGATACGCAGTATTTT
TRBJ1-1 | TRBV25-1 | - | - | CASTPSEGVNTEAFF | TGTGCCAGCACCCCATCCGAAGGGGTGAACACTGAAGCTTTCTTT
TRBJ2-7 | TRBV10-3 | - | - | CAISESTPSYEQYF | TGTGCCATCAGTGAGTCGACACCTTCCTACGAGCAGTACTTC
TRBJ1-1 | TRBV28 | many | - | CASSLRRVRIQGRNTEAFF | TGTGCCAGCAGTTTGCGCCGGGTTCGGATCCAGGGACGGAACACTGAAGCTTTCTTT
TRBJ2-2 | TRBV10-2 | - | TRBD2 | CASSLLAEDTGELFF | TGCGCCAGTTCCTTACTAGCGGAAGACACCGGGGAGCTGTTTTTT
TRBJ2-7 | TRBV7-2 | - | - | CASSSGPPSSGYEQYF | TGTGCCAGCAGCTCGGGGCCGCCCTCGTCGGGGTACGAGCAGTACTTC
TRBJ1-1 | TRBV5-1 | many | - | CASSIGPIMNTEAFF | TGCGCCAGCAGCATCGGACCGATCATGAACACTGAAGCTTTCTTT
TRBJ2-3 | TRBV19 | few | TRBD2 | CASSLSGSLDTQYF | TGTGCCAGTAGTCTTAGCGGGAGCCTAGATACGCAGTATTTT
TRBJ2-5 | TRBV29-1 | many | TRBD2 | CSVIGLAGGETQYF | TGCAGCGTTATAGGACTAGCGGGAGGAGAGACCCAGTACTTC
TRBJ2-3 | TRBV6-2/TRBV6-3 | many | - | CASSSERQWARTDTQYF | TGTGCCAGCAGTTCTGAAAGGCAGTGGGCTCGTACAGATACGCAGTATTTT
TRBJ1-1 | TRBV5-5 | many | - | CASTRGGGMNTEAFF | TGTGCCAGCACTAGGGGAGGTGGTATGAACACTGAAGCTTTCTTT
TRBJ2-7 | TRBV5-1 | many | - | CASSLEPRTYEQYF | TGCGCCAGCAGCTTGGAACCCCGAACCTACGAGCAGTACTTC
TRBJ1-2 | TRBV25-1 | many | - | CASSEGAYGYTF | TGTGCCAGCAGTGAGGGGGCCTATGGCTACACCTTC
TRBJ2-5 | TRBV5-1 | many | - | CASSLIGTAEETQYF | TGCGCCAGCAGCCTTATCGGGACCGCCGAAGAGACCCAGTACTTC